These T cell receptor beta chains were read from a single sample in a study of metastatic and nonmetastatic thyroid tumors. From the PCR reads, TCRdb re-called clones with MiXCR. Altogether about 30,000 clones are present, roughly 29% being singletons, with the ten largest covering approximately 31%. Sequencing was performed on blood. These receptors all stem from a female donor with papillary thyroid cancer or a benign thyroid nodule (not recorded which). Some clones in this sample may be carry-over from other donors' samples. The CDR3 runs from the conserved cysteine through the conserved F or W. The order of the fields is CDR3 DNA, CDR3 protein, D gene, V gene, clone size, J gene. The D gene is left open where the match is weak. Clone size is not always given. Where it is, it says once, few, many or a class for expanded clones.

cdr3_nt: TGTGCCAGCGGCGGGGGACAGGGCTGGAACTATGGCTACACCTTC; cdr3_aa: CASGGGQGWNYGYTF; d_call: TRBD1; v_call: TRBV6-2/TRBV6-3; clone_size: medium-sized; j_call: TRBJ1-2
cdr3_nt: TGTGCCAGCAGCGTAGAGGAGGGTCCCGAAGCTTTCTTT; cdr3_aa: CASSVEEGPEAFF; d_call: .; v_call: TRBV9; clone_size: many; j_call: TRBJ1-1
cdr3_nt: TGTGCCTGGAGTGTCCCGAACTGGGACGAGCAGTACTTC; cdr3_aa: CAWSVPNWDEQYF; d_call: .; v_call: TRBV30; clone_size: few; j_call: TRBJ2-7
cdr3_nt: TGTGCCAGCAGGGCCGGACAGGGGGTAGCCAAAAACATTCAGTACTTC; cdr3_aa: CASRAGQGVAKNIQYF; d_call: TRBD1; v_call: TRBV2; clone_size: .; j_call: TRBJ2-4
cdr3_nt: TGTGCCAGCTCACCGGGACTAGCGGGAGCTCTCGAGCAGTACTTC; cdr3_aa: CASSPGLAGALEQYF; d_call: TRBD2; v_call: TRBV18; clone_size: .; j_call: TRBJ2-7
cdr3_nt: TGTGCCAGCACTTCTTCCGGGACAGTTCAAAGGACTGAAGCTTTCTTT; cdr3_aa: CASTSSGTVQRTEAFF; d_call: TRBD1; v_call: TRBV28; clone_size: many; j_call: TRBJ1-1
cdr3_nt: TGTGCCAGCAGTTTCAGTTTTCTGCGCGAGCAGTACTTC; cdr3_aa: CASSFSFLREQYF; d_call: .; v_call: TRBV27; clone_size: .; j_call: TRBJ2-7
cdr3_nt: TGTGCCAGCAGCCAGAGCGGGAGCACAGATACGCAGTATTTT; cdr3_aa: CASSQSGSTDTQYF; d_call: .; v_call: TRBV3-1; clone_size: many; j_call: TRBJ2-3
cdr3_nt: TGTGCCACCAGCAGAGGGGTTGGGGCAGGGGGCTTCGGCTACACCTTC; cdr3_aa: CATSRGVGAGGFGYTF; d_call: TRBD1; v_call: TRBV15; clone_size: few; j_call: TRBJ1-2
cdr3_nt: TGTGCCAGCAGCCCTAACTACAATGAGCAGTTCTTC; cdr3_aa: CASSPNYNEQFF; d_call: .; v_call: TRBV5-5; clone_size: .; j_call: TRBJ2-1
cdr3_nt: TGTGCCAGCAGCATAGTGGGACAGAAGCAGTTCTTC; cdr3_aa: CASSIVGQKQFF; d_call: TRBD1; v_call: TRBV11-3; clone_size: .; j_call: TRBJ2-1
cdr3_nt: TGTGCCAGCAGTCCTTCCGTGCGGACAGAGCAGTTCTTC; cdr3_aa: CASSPSVRTEQFF; d_call: .; v_call: TRBV27; clone_size: few; j_call: TRBJ2-1
cdr3_nt: TGTGCCAGCAGTTTGACAGCAAATCAGCCCCAGCATTTT; cdr3_aa: CASSLTANQPQHF; d_call: .; v_call: TRBV12-3/TRBV12-4; clone_size: .; j_call: TRBJ1-5
cdr3_nt: TGTGCCAGCAGCCCCCGGGACGGCAGCAATCAGCCCCAGCATTTT; cdr3_aa: CASSPRDGSNQPQHF; d_call: .; v_call: TRBV12-3/TRBV12-4; clone_size: few; j_call: TRBJ1-5
cdr3_nt: TGTGCCAGCAGTGATGACCCATCGGCGGGACATTTTAACTACGAGCAGTACTTC; cdr3_aa: CASSDDPSAGHFNYEQYF; d_call: .; v_call: TRBV6-1; clone_size: .; j_call: TRBJ2-7
cdr3_nt: TGTGCCAGCAGCTTAGGAGCCTACGGGGAAGCTTTCTTT; cdr3_aa: CASSLGAYGEAFF; d_call: .; v_call: TRBV11-3; clone_size: .; j_call: TRBJ1-1
cdr3_nt: TGTGCCAGCAATCCGAGCGGGAGCTCCTACAATGAGCAGTTCTTC; cdr3_aa: CASNPSGSSYNEQFF; d_call: TRBD2; v_call: TRBV5-8; clone_size: .; j_call: TRBJ2-1
cdr3_nt: TGTGCCAGTAGTAATCGGCCTGTCGATAACCAGTACTTC; cdr3_aa: CASSNRPVDNQYF; d_call: .; v_call: TRBV19; clone_size: .; j_call: TRBJ2-5
cdr3_nt: TGTGCCACCAGTGAATCGGGTGACACTGAAGCTTTCTTT; cdr3_aa: CATSESGDTEAFF; d_call: .; v_call: TRBV24-1; clone_size: many; j_call: TRBJ1-1
cdr3_nt: TGTGCCACTGGAGGATGGACAGGGGAAAACTATGGCTACACCTTC; cdr3_aa: CATGGWTGENYGYTF; d_call: TRBD1; v_call: TRBV27; clone_size: few; j_call: TRBJ1-2
cdr3_nt: TGTGCCAGCAGTCCCGACAGCCTGGCCGAGCAGTACTTC; cdr3_aa: CASSPDSLAEQYF; d_call: .; v_call: TRBV28; clone_size: medium-sized; j_call: TRBJ2-7
cdr3_nt: TGTGCCAGCAGTTACTCGAGCGGGAGTCACTACGAGCAGTACTTC; cdr3_aa: CASSYSSGSHYEQYF; d_call: TRBD2; v_call: TRBV6-2/TRBV6-3; clone_size: .; j_call: TRBJ2-7
cdr3_nt: TGTGCTAGCCGTGGGGGGACCGGGGAGCTGTTTTTT; cdr3_aa: CASRGGTGELFF; d_call: .; v_call: TRBV7-7; clone_size: many; j_call: TRBJ2-2
cdr3_nt: TGTGCCAGCAGTTTAACACCGGGAGCGAACTACGAGCAGTACTTC; cdr3_aa: CASSLTPGANYEQYF; d_call: .; v_call: TRBV12-3/TRBV12-4; clone_size: few; j_call: TRBJ2-7
cdr3_nt: TGTGCCAGTTCAGGGGGCAATCAGCCCCAGCATTTT; cdr3_aa: CASSGGNQPQHF; d_call: .; v_call: TRBV7-9; clone_size: many; j_call: TRBJ1-5
cdr3_nt: TGCGCCAGCAGCCAAGACCGGGGACGAGGGAATGAAGCTTTCTTT; cdr3_aa: CASSQDRGRGNEAFF; d_call: .; v_call: TRBV4-3; clone_size: once; j_call: TRBJ1-1
cdr3_nt: TGTGCCAGCAGTTTTGTAGGGAACTATGGCTACACCTTC; cdr3_aa: CASSFVGNYGYTF; d_call: .; v_call: TRBV28; clone_size: many; j_call: TRBJ1-2
cdr3_nt: TGTGCCAGCAGCTTTGGAGTGGGGACCCAGTACTTC; cdr3_aa: CASSFGVGTQYF; d_call: .; v_call: TRBV11-1; clone_size: many; j_call: TRBJ2-5
cdr3_nt: TGTGCCAGCAGCCAAGATTTAGACAATGAGCAGTTCTTC; cdr3_aa: CASSQDLDNEQFF; d_call: .; v_call: TRBV3-1; clone_size: many; j_call: TRBJ2-1
cdr3_nt: TGTGCCAGCAGTGAACCCCGGACAGGGGGAGGGCAAGAGACCCAGTACTTC; cdr3_aa: CASSEPRTGGGQETQYF; d_call: TRBD1; v_call: TRBV25-1; clone_size: .; j_call: TRBJ2-5
cdr3_nt: TGTGCCAGCAGCTTAGACGGGGGTACCGGGGAGCTGTTTTTT; cdr3_aa: CASSLDGGTGELFF; d_call: .; v_call: TRBV11-2; clone_size: .; j_call: TRBJ2-2
cdr3_nt: TGCAGCGTTGACGGCCCGACTAGCACAGATACGCAGTATTTT; cdr3_aa: CSVDGPTSTDTQYF; d_call: .; v_call: TRBV29-1; clone_size: few; j_call: TRBJ2-3
cdr3_nt: TGTGCCAGCAGGATCGGGACAGACTATAACTATGGCTACACCTTC; cdr3_aa: CASRIGTDYNYGYTF; d_call: TRBD1; v_call: TRBV28; clone_size: few; j_call: TRBJ1-2
cdr3_nt: TGCGCCAGCAGCCAAGCTAGTGGGTCCTACAATGAGCAGTTCTTC; cdr3_aa: CASSQASGSYNEQFF; d_call: .; v_call: TRBV5-1; clone_size: .; j_call: TRBJ2-1
cdr3_nt: TGTGCCAGCAGTTACACCACTAGCGGGACAGATACGCAGTATTTT; cdr3_aa: CASSYTTSGTDTQYF; d_call: TRBD2; v_call: TRBV6-2/TRBV6-3; clone_size: .; j_call: TRBJ2-3
cdr3_nt: TGTGCCAGCATGGAGTCGATGTTGGGTGGCTACACCTTC; cdr3_aa: CASMESMLGGYTF; d_call: .; v_call: TRBV28; clone_size: .; j_call: TRBJ1-2
cdr3_nt: TGCGCCAGCAGCCCGGGAGTAATGGGAGTAGCGGGAGGAAACACCGGGGAGCTGTTTTTT; cdr3_aa: CASSPGVMGVAGGNTGELFF; d_call: TRBD2; v_call: TRBV5-1; clone_size: .; j_call: TRBJ2-2
cdr3_nt: TGTGCCAGCAGCTTAGTCGGGGGCGGGTCCCAGCCCCAGCATTTT; cdr3_aa: CASSLVGGGSQPQHF; d_call: .; v_call: TRBV7-8; clone_size: .; j_call: TRBJ1-5
cdr3_nt: TGTGCCACCAGTGATCTATCAGGCAATCAGCCCCAGCATTTT; cdr3_aa: CATSDLSGNQPQHF; d_call: .; v_call: TRBV24-1; clone_size: .; j_call: TRBJ1-5
cdr3_nt: TGTGCCACCAGCAGAGACCGGGACAGGGGAAACACCATATATTTT; cdr3_aa: CATSRDRDRGNTIYF; d_call: TRBD1; v_call: TRBV15; clone_size: .; j_call: TRBJ1-3
cdr3_nt: TGTGCCAGCAGTTACTCGCAAACTAGCCGGGGAGATACGCAGTATTTT; cdr3_aa: CASSYSQTSRGDTQYF; d_call: .; v_call: TRBV6-2/TRBV6-3; clone_size: .; j_call: TRBJ2-3
cdr3_nt: TGTGCCAGCAGCTCCCAGGGGGCGGCTTCACCCCTCCACTTT; cdr3_aa: CASSSQGAASPLHF; d_call: TRBD1; v_call: TRBV7-3; clone_size: .; j_call: TRBJ1-6